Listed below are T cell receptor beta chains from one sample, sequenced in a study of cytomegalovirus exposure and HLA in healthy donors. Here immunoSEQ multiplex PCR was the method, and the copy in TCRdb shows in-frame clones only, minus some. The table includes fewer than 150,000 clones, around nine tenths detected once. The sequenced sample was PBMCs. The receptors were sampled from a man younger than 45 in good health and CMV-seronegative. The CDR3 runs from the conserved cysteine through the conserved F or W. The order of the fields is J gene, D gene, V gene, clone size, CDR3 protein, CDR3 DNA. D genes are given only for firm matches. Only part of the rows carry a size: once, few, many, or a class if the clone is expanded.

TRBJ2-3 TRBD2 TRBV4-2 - CASSLSGSNTDTQYF TGTGCCAGCAGCCTTAGCGGGAGTAACACAGATACGCAGTATTTT
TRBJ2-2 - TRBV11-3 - CASSLEEGAGELFF TGTGCCAGCAGCTTAGAGGAGGGTGCCGGGGAGCTGTTTTTT
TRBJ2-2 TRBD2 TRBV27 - CASSLTGGTGELFF TGTGCCAGCAGTTTAACGGGAGGAACCGGGGAGCTGTTTTTT
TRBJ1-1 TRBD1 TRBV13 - CASSQDRQGDEAFF TGTGCCAGCAGCCAAGACCGACAGGGCGATGAAGCTTTCTTT
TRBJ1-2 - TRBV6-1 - CASSERTGPSGGYTF TGTGCCAGCAGTGAACGAACAGGGCCGTCGGGTGGCTACACCTTC
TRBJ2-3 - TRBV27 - CASSADLPGTSTDTQYF TGTGCCAGCAGTGCAGACCTTCCCGGGACTTCCACAGATACGCAGTATTTT
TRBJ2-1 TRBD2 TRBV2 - CASRRGLAGGNEQFF TGTGCCAGCAGGAGAGGGCTAGCGGGAGGCAATGAGCAGTTCTTC
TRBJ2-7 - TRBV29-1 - CSVGGTGYEQYF TGCAGCGTTGGAGGGACTGGCTACGAGCAGTACTTC
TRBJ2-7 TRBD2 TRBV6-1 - CASSDPSGTSGTEQYF TGTGCCAGCAGTGACCCATCTGGGACTAGCGGGACCGAGCAGTACTTC
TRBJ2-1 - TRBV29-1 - CSVLRGYYNEQFF TGCAGCGTTTTAAGAGGATATTACAATGAGCAGTTCTTC
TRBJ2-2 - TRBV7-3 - CASSGGVDGELFF TGTGCCAGCAGCGGGGGCGTAGACGGGGAGCTGTTTTTT
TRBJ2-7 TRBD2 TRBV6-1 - CASSGVSSSGTSGTYEQYF TGTGCCAGCAGTGGCGTCTCGTCTTCCGGGACTAGCGGGACATACGAGCAGTACTTC
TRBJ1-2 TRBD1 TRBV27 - CASSLWTGEGYTF TGTGCCAGCAGTTTATGGACAGGGGAGGGCTACACCTTC
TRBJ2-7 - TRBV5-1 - CASSFDLTSSYEQYF TGCGCCAGCAGCTTTGATTTGACTAGTAGCTACGAGCAGTACTTC
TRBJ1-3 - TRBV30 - CAWTPSGIGNTIYF TGTGCCTGGACACCCTCGGGTATCGGAAACACCATATATTTT
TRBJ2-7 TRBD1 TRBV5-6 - CASSFGTGEERKYF TGTGCCAGCAGCTTCGGGACAGGGGAAGAGAGAAAGTACTTC
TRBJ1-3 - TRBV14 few CASRQVGSGNTIYF TGTGCCAGCAGGCAGGTTGGGTCTGGAAACACCATATATTTT
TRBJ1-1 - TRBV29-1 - CSVDKNTEAFF TGCAGCGTTGACAAGAACACTGAAGCTTTCTTT
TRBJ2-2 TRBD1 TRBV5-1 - CASKQGELDTGELFF TGCGCCAGCAAACAGGGGGAATTGGACACCGGGGAGCTGTTTTTT
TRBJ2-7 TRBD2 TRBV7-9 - CASSWTSGRYDEQYF TGTGCCAGCAGTTGGACTAGCGGGAGGTATGACGAGCAGTACTTC
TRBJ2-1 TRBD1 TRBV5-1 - CASSLNTGASSYNEQFF TGCGCCAGCAGCTTGAACACAGGGGCTAGCTCCTACAATGAGCAGTTCTTC
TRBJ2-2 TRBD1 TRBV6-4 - CASKGQGVSGELFF TGTGCCAGCAAAGGACAGGGGGTATCCGGGGAGCTGTTTTTT
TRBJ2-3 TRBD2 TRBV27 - CASRFGEGLTDTQYF TGTGCCAGCCGCTTCGGGGAGGGCCTCACAGATACGCAGTATTTT
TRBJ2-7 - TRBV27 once CASSSPLGGYEQYF TGTGCCAGCAGTTCCCCTTTGGGGGGCTACGAGCAGTACTTC
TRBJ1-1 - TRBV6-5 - CASSKTGNTEAFF TGTGCCAGCAGTAAAACAGGGAACACTGAAGCTTTCTTT
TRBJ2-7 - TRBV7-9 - CASRETRSYEQYF TGTGCCAGCAGAGAGACGCGGTCGTACGAGCAGTACTTC
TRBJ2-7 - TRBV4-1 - CASSPEQTWYEQYF TGCGCCAGCAGCCCTGAGCAGACTTGGTACGAGCAGTACTTC
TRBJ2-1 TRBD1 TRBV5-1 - CASSLGSGGAREQFF TGCGCCAGCAGCTTGGGGTCAGGGGGTGCGCGCGAGCAGTTCTTC
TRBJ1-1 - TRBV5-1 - CASRAPGDTEAFF TGCGCCAGCCGTGCCCCCGGGGACACTGAAGCTTTCTTT
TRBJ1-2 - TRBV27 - CASSKLLGTHYGYTF TGTGCCAGCAGTAAGTTACTCGGGACTCACTATGGCTACACCTTC
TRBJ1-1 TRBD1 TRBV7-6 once CASSLESGTVNTEAFF TGTGCCAGCAGCTTAGAATCGGGGACAGTGAACACTGAAGCTTTCTTT
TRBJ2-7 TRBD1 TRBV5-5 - CASRSAGGALSIEQYF TGTGCCAGCAGGAGCGCAGGGGGCGCTTTGTCCATCGAGCAGTACTTC
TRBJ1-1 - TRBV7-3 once CASSINLNTEAFF TGTGCCAGCAGCATAAACTTGAACACTGAAGCTTTCTTT
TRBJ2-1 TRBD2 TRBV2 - CASSRDPTSGAYNEQFF TGTGCCAGCAGTAGGGACCCAACTAGCGGCGCGTACAATGAGCAGTTCTTC
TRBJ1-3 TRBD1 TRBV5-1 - CASSLGVTGLGNTIYF TGCGCCAGCAGCTTGGGAGTGACAGGGCTAGGAAACACCATATATTTT
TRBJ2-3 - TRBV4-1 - CASSQDSSTQYF TGCGCCAGCAGCCAAGATTCCAGTACGCAGTATTTT
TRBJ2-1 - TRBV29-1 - CSVPRVGRNEQFF TGCAGCGTGCCCCGCGTGGGGCGCAATGAGCAGTTCTTC
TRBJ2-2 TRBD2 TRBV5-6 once CASSQIPGLAGTGELFF TGTGCCAGCAGTCAAATCCCAGGACTAGCGGGCACCGGGGAGCTGTTTTTT
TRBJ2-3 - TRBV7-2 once CASTPGPSYADTQYF TGTGCCAGCACCCCCGGTCCTAGCTACGCAGATACGCAGTATTTT
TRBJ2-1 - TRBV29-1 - CSANLRRNEQFF TGCAGCGCGAACCTGAGGCGAAATGAGCAGTTCTTC
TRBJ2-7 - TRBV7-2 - CASSLAEYYEQYF TGTGCCAGCAGCTTAGCGGAGTACTACGAGCAGTACTTC
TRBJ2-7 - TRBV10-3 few CAIDDLGVGEQYF TGTGCCATCGACGACTTAGGAGTCGGCGAGCAGTACTTC
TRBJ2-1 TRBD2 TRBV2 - CASNSLAGVGEQFF TGTGCCAGCAACTCCCTAGCGGGAGTAGGTGAGCAGTTCTTC
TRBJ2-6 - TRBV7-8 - CASSSGAGAGANVLTF TGTGCCAGCAGCTCAGGCGCGGGTGCTGGGGCCAACGTCCTGACTTTC
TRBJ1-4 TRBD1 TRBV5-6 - CASSFGTGRNEKLFF TGTGCCAGCAGCTTCGGGACAGGGCGGAATGAAAAACTGTTTTTT
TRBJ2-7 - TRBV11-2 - CASSLVIPLESYEQYF TGTGCCAGCAGCTTAGTAATCCCTCTGGAGTCCTACGAGCAGTACTTC
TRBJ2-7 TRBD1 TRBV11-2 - CASSRDRRTYEQYF TGTGCCAGCAGTCGGGACAGAAGGACCTACGAGCAGTACTTC
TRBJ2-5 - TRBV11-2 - CASSLVPEEAQYF TGTGCCAGCAGCTTAGTGCCAGAAGAGGCCCAGTACTTC
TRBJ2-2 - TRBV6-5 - CASSQLGVETGELFF TGTGCCAGCAGTCAATTAGGGGTTGAAACCGGGGAGCTGTTTTTT
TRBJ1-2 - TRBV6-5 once CASSYADYGYTF TGTGCCAGCAGTTACGCAGACTATGGCTACACCTTC
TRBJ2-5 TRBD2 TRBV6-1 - CASNHQGRGETQYF TGTGCCAGCAACCATCAAGGGAGGGGAGAGACCCAGTACTTC
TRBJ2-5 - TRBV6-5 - CASKRDTARGTQYF TGTGCCAGCAAGCGGGACACAGCAAGGGGGACCCAGTACTTC
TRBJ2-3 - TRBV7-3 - CASSPNPGIMGTDTQYF TGTGCCAGCAGCCCCAATCCGGGAATAATGGGAACAGATACGCAGTATTTT
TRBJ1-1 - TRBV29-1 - CSVGIQDEFEAFF TGCAGCGTTGGTATACAGGATGAATTTGAAGCTTTCTTT
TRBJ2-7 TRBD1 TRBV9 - CASSVAGRAGGYEQYF TGTGCCAGCAGCGTAGCGGGTCGGGCAGGGGGCTACGAGCAGTACTTC
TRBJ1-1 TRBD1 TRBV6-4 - CASSDGRAGGGGTEAFF TGTGCCAGCAGTGACGGGAGAGCAGGGGGCGGTGGCACTGAAGCTTTCTTT
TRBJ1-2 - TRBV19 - CASSTHQTKNYGYTF TGTGCCAGTAGTACCCACCAGACAAAGAACTATGGCTACACCTTC
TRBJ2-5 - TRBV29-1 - CSVVPTASQETQYF TGCAGCGTTGTGCCAACAGCCTCCCAAGAGACCCAGTACTTC
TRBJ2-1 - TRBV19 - CASSTRSGIEQFF TGTGCCAGTAGTACCCGATCGGGGATTGAGCAGTTCTTC